This entry lists 3 T cell receptor beta chains sequenced from one sample in a study of early T cells in non-severe SARS-CoV-2 infection. From the 5' RACE reads, TCRdb called clonotypes with MiXCR, one entry per CDR3 protein. The sample lists 40,000 or so distinct CDR3 sequences, roughly 6% occurring once. Material for sequencing was whole blood. These receptors were taken from an adult who was a healthcare worker with PCR-confirmed SARS-CoV-2 infection or an uninfected control (not recorded which).

As regards this clonotype: A far larger clone is one base from this, pointing to a likely read error. The J gene is TRBJ2-7, the V gene TRBV5-6; the match to TRBD1 covers 7 bases. V trimming: 3 bases; J trimming: 6 bases; junction bases outside the gene matches: 9. The CDR3 is 14 amino acids. Germline CDR1 reads SGHDT; CDR2 reads YYEEEE. CDR3 coding DNA: TGTGCCAGCAGCTCGGAACAGGGGCCCTCCGAGCAGTACTTC. As protein: CASSSEQGPSEQYF.

This clonotype occurred many times. The chain uses TRBV12-3 or TRBV12-4 and TRBJ2-3; tentative D call: TRBD2 (6 bases). The CDR3 has 14 residues. The V gene lost 7 bases and the J gene lost 1 base, with 12 bases spanning the gap. The CDR3 reads CASTSPGGTDTQYF. CDR3 sequence (DNA): TGTGCCAGCACCTCTCCGGGGGGCACAGATACGCAGTATTTT.

The sample holds a few counts of this clonotype. The CDR3 does not end in the conserved phenylalanine or tryptophan, so this is likely a read error. This chain connects TRBV20-1 to TRBJ2-3; possible D gene TRBD1, 5 bases. With 7 bases removed from V and 1 base from J, the gap between germline ends came to 12 bases. The CDR3 length is 13 residues. Germline CDR1 DFQATT, CDR2 SNEGSKA (reference sequence). The CDR3 sequence: CSEGVPRTDTQYS. CDR3 sequence (DNA): TGCAGTGAAGGGGTCCCACGCACAGATACGCAGTATTCT.